This T cell receptor beta chain was obtained from a study of cytomegalovirus exposure and HLA in healthy donors (dated by TCRdb to 2017 to 2019). At the level of the whole study: An earlier analysis of roughly 500 of the donors reported over 250 Gb of sequence data and roughly 120 million unique TCR beta sequences obtained from about 170 million T cells. Around 330 gigabases of sequencing data and roughly 81 million unique TCR sequences made up an early release that covered approximately 650 HLA-typed donors. Of the 300 to 450 genotyped donors, approximately 83% fell in the genetic ancestry cluster associated with self-reported Caucasian donors. The study aimed to test whether signatures of past pathogen exposure could be identified by cataloging public T cell receptors. The T cell repertoires of 666 subjects were profiled by immunosequencing and related to cytomegalovirus serostatus. In addition to the first cohort of roughly 700 subjects, a separate validation cohort of under 150 different subjects was used. To predict cytomegalovirus infection status, the study combined high-throughput TCR immunosequencing, statistical association of individual TCRs with disease status, and machine learning. A later analysis re-analyzed previously published TCR beta repertoires from 500 to 700 donors and added high-resolution HLA genotyping to study TCR occurrence patterns. In the later analysis, no new phenotypic data were used to find candidate immune exposures; instead, reliance was placed on TCR beta sequences and their occurrence across donors. To decide whether each TCR beta V gene segment behaved as functional or pseudogenic, an earlier analysis of 587 of the donors relied on high-throughput TCR beta sequencing. Donor age, sex, ethnicity and CMV serostatus were compiled together with the repertoire data. A later genetic analysis took genome-wide SNP genotypes for about 65% of the 666 donors and used that subset as a discovery cohort. All discovery cohort repertoires had been generated on a single sequencing platform. Class I and class II HLA loci were covered by the typing at four-digit resolution. Typing coverage differed by locus: A, B, C, DRB1 and DQB1 were typed in about 629-640 donors, DQA1 in 522, DPA1 in some 570, and DPB1 in roughly 450. Four or five DR-DQ haplotypes were treated as single units for association and clustering because of strong linkage in the cohort. On average, around 230,000 unique TCR beta nucleotide sequences were sequenced per donor among about 400 genotyped donors of the cohort, with about 17% of those sequences being non-productive.

The cohort was made up of 650 to 700 healthy bone marrow donors. At the time of sampling, every cohort member was nominally healthy, though immune exposures that went unrecorded were likely present. The donor tested CMV seronegative and was one of the 352 seronegative cohort members. A peripheral blood sample was collected from each donor, and TCR beta sequencing was performed on peripheral blood mononuclear cells. The Qiagen DNeasy Blood Extraction Kit was used to extract genomic DNA from the blood cell samples. The library relied on the immunoSEQ multiplex PCR assay. The multiplex PCR relied on a mix of 60 forward primers for TCR Vbeta segments and 13 reverse primers for TCR Jbeta segments. The CDR3 region of rearranged TCR beta genes was amplified from genomic DNA by a multiplex PCR assay. Amplified TCR beta libraries were sequenced as 87-base-pair reads on the Illumina HiSeq System. Per the original workflow: A later analysis tallied 75 million to 95 million unique TCR beta chains across the 550 to 850 repertoires, and around 10 million of those chains were shared by two or more donors. A nearest-neighbor algorithm error-corrected the raw reads and collapsed the reads into unique sequences, merging closely related sequences to remove PCR and sequencing errors. To assign V, D and J gene segments, CDR3 sequences were aligned to IMGT reference sequences. For a sequence to be retained, at least a six-nucleotide match to both a V gene segment and a J gene segment was required. A rearrangement counted as productive if the CDR3 had no stop codons and remained in frame with V and J, and every other rearrangement counted as non-productive. Following IMGT convention, CDR3 was defined as the stretch from the second conserved V-encoded cysteine to the conserved J-encoded phenylalanine. The earlier analysis of about 590 of the donors excluded sequences that lacked an unambiguous match to a single V gene segment. In an earlier analysis of approximately 500 of the donors, a V segment was called functional when productive rearrangements were above 56.7%, and segregating when the standard deviation between donors exceeded 5%. A statistical classification framework was built to diagnose cytomegalovirus status from the catalog of TCR beta chain sequences. V and J gene assignment, in a later analysis, came from comparing TCR nucleotide sequences with IMGT/GENE-DB human TR gene sequences. The TCRdist pipeline was used in a later analysis to assign CDR3 sequences and most-parsimonious VDJ recombination scenarios. In a later analysis, every TCR beta chain was defined by the combination of its CDR3 amino acid sequence and its V-gene family, and reads without a unique V-gene family were dropped. As a way to deal with suspected cross-contamination and a sequencing artifact, a later analysis dropped roughly 620 nucleotide sequences that were highly shared and had low generation probability. A later analysis calculated a clonal expansion index for each public chain from normalized within-repertoire ranks of inferred template counts. A later analysis computed generation probabilities with a VDJ recombination model fitted to out-of-frame rearrangements, and checked the results against IGoR. Hypergeometric tests were used in a later analysis to score TCR-TCR, TCR-HLA and TCR-CMV co-occurrence, with a repertoire-size bias correction applied to the TCR pairs. In a later analysis, false discovery rates were estimated by permuting HLA or CMV assignments 20 times. In a later analysis, co-occurring TCRs were grouped with DBSCAN, and TCRdist sequence similarity was added when clustering was performed within HLA-allele-positive subsets. Repertoires with fewer than 30,000 or more than 120,000 public chains were left out of co-occurrence clustering, as were several repertoires with anomalous nucleotide sharing. Not all clones reach the TCRdb copy of this immuneACCESS table, which keeps in-frame sequences only. Checked studies attribute under half of the gap to unresolved V genes and leave the rest unexplained. V, J and clone size are taken as reported in that table, and D and trimming were inferred from the DNA itself. The sample table holds approximately 170,000 clones, of which roughly 70% were seen once. Jointly, the top ten make up approximately 1.5% of the sample.

Study-wide findings and limitations: A further reported finding was that TCR beta sequences accurately predicted the HLA-A and HLA-B alleles for most subjects in the first cohort. A group of highly shared sequence variants was considered likely to be a technical artifact of the sequencing pipeline. Across donors, most TCR sequences were observed very rarely, whereas some public TCRs were present in many individuals. The 87-base-pair reads could not distinguish some IMGT-functional V segments, including TRBV6-2 and TRBV6-3, so those segments were excluded. Three of the identified cytomegalovirus-associated TCR beta chains were confirmed in vitro to be specific for cytomegalovirus antigens. In a later analysis, HLA-associated TCR beta chains were found to be more clonally expanded and to have lower generation probabilities than equally common non-associated chains. The study gave a list of 150 to 200 TCR beta chains associated with cytomegalovirus. In a later analysis, 16,951 TCR beta sequences were associated with specific HLA alleles at a false discovery rate of 0.05. The presence/absence analyses assumed that sequencing depth was roughly uniform across donors, and that assumption may not be true. Immune exposure information for the cohort was limited to CMV serostatus. In a later analysis, several top co-occurrence clusters were reported to appear linked to parvovirus B19, influenza, CMV and Epstein-Barr virus. In a later genetic analysis, fewer N-insertions in productive TCRs were reported among donors in an Asian-associated ancestry cluster than the approximately 630-donor mean. V-gene and J-gene trimming of TCR beta chains was associated with a missense DCLRE1C variant in a later genetic analysis, and the association was replicated in an independent cohort. In an earlier analysis of some 500 of the donors, most TCR beta V segments appeared in productive rearrangements about 90% or about 30% of the time, broadly matching IMGT annotations. The earlier analysis of a few hundred of the donors excluded 15 to 20 rarely observed V segments, including chromosome 9 orphons, because counts were too low. When HLA alleles, especially DR and DQ, strongly co-occurred, TCR associations were difficult to assign to individual alleles. The cohort was sequenced for TCR beta chains only, and without alpha or paired-chain data the features that could be detected were limited. In a later analysis, most CMV-associated TCR beta chains were found to appear HLA-restricted, with HLA associations seemingly driven largely by CMV exposure. HLA typing was unavailable for some donors at each locus, so association tests used only the typed subset. Correlated functional status among segregating V segments might reflect linkage disequilibrium, but an unknown experimental factor could not be ruled out. A later analysis found that TCR association rates varied across HLA loci, with DRB1 alleles showing the most associated TCRs and HLA-C alleles the fewest. In both the original and validation cohorts, the classifier was reported to diagnose cytomegalovirus status with high specificity and sensitivity. According to the authors, the approach could potentially be generalized to other disease states and immunological phenotypes.

The CDR3 holds 12 amino acids from the cysteine to the phenylalanine. Only the CDR3 region is kept as DNA, spanning 36 bases read in frame from base 1. The CDR1 and CDR2 encoded by the germline V gene are MNHNS and SASEGT. The junction shows trimming of 6 bases on V and 7 bases on J, and the gene matches do not reach 5 bases of it. The table lists this clone with a few counts. This clone's antigen is unknown. Within one base of it there is no much larger clone, and no base qualities were kept. The sequence was collected from a girl under 18 in good health and CMV-seronegative. Sequences were obtained from PBMCs. The sequence is built from TRBV6-1 and TRBJ2-7; 8 junctional bases match TRBD1. At the DNA level, the sequence is TGTGCCAGCAGCCCTAACAGGGGGGAGCAGTACTTC. This codes for CASSPNRGEQYF.